A single sample is the source of the 28 T cell receptor beta chains below, sequenced in a study of blood T cell repertoires in COVID-19. Generated by immunoSEQ multiplex PCR, the TCRdb table keeps only in-frame clones and is missing some. The table includes roughly 49,000 clones, about nine tenths detected once. The source material was peripheral blood. The receptors were gathered from a man in his fifties with active COVID-19.

The genes are TRBV7-8 and TRBJ1-1, with TRBD1 identical over 9 bases. With V trimmed by 4 bases and J by 0 bases, 12 bases remained unmatched. In germline, CDR1 is SGHVS, CDR2 FQNEAQ. The CDR3 is 18 amino acids. CDR3 protein: CASSSPRDRELMNTEAFF. In DNA form, the CDR3 reads TGTGCCAGCAGCTCGCCCCGGGACAGGGAACTAATGAACACTGAAGCTTTCTTT.

V and J are TRBV24-1 and TRBJ2-2; TRBD2 agrees at 8 bases. V was clipped by 7 bases and J by 1 base; unmatched bases: 7. Germline V gene sequence: CDR1 KGHDR, CDR2 SFDVKD. The CDR3 contains 16 residues. CDR3 nucleotides: TGTGCCACCAGCGGGGGGGCCGGTAAGAACACCGGGGAGCTGTTTTTT. This translates into CATSGGAGKNTGELFF.

The V and J genes are TRBV18 and TRBJ1-1; D unclear. Trimming removed 3 bases at V and 0 bases at J, with 8 bases between. Germline lookup yields CDR1 KGHSH and CDR2 LQKENI. This CDR3 contains 14 residues. The CDR3: CASSPGGVNTEAFF. The CDR3 DNA follows: TGTGCCAGCTCACCGGGCGGGGTGAACACTGAAGCTTTCTTT. Supplemented by reference TRBV18 and TRBJ1-1, the full variable domain reads NAGVMQNPRHLVRRRGQEARLRCSPMKGHSHVYWYRQLPEEGLKFMVYLQKENIIDESGMPKERFSAEFPKEGPSILRIQQVVRGDSAAYFCASSPGGVNTEAFFGQGTRLTVV.

The rearrangement joins TRBV7-2 to TRBJ1-5, with a possible D match to TRBD1 (6 bases). The V gene lost 1 base and the J gene lost 5 bases, with 9 bases spanning the gap. The germline V gene encodes CDR1 SGHTA and CDR2 FQGNSA. The CDR3 spans 14 residues. CDR3 sequence reads: CASSLVAGDQPQHF. In DNA form, the CDR3 reads TGTGCCAGCAGCTTAGTAGCAGGGGATCAGCCCCAGCATTTT.

The chain employs TRBV5-1 and TRBJ2-5, with D possibly TRBD2 on 5 matching bases. Trimming took off 0 bases at V and 5 bases at J, with 17 bases between the two ends. The length of the CDR3 is 16 residues. CDR1 and CDR2 from the germline V gene are SGHRS and YFSETQ. CDR3 in amino acids: CASSLGGYSGGETQYF. CDR3 coding DNA: TGCGCCAGCAGCTTGGGGGGTTACAGCGGTGGGGAGACCCAGTACTTC.

The chain has TRBV3-1 (or the pseudogene TRBV3-2) and TRBJ1-1; D perhaps matches TRBD1 (5 bases). Germline values: CDR1 LGHDT, CDR2 YNNKEL (reference sequence). Trimming left V 8 bases short and J 4 bases short, with 17 bases between. The CDR3 loop spans 14 amino acids. CDR3 nucleotide sequence: TGTGCCAGCCTGGTTCGAGGGGAGGGCACTGAAGCTTTCTTT. Translation: CASLVRGEGTEAFF.

This chain uses TRBV7-9 with TRBJ1-4; TRBD1 matches at 9 bases. The CDR3 loop spans 16 amino acids. Germline assignment: CDR1 SEHNR and CDR2 FQNEAQ (reference sequence). Trimming at V came to 2 bases and at J to 8 bases, leaving 9 bases not matched to a gene. The CDR3 DNA reads as TGTGCCAGCAGCTTAAAAGGTGGGACAGGGCGGGAAAAACTGTTTTTT. Its translation is CASSLKGGTGREKLFF.

This rearrangement joins TRBV6-5 to TRBJ2-2, with 8 bases matching TRBD1. CDR3 length: 14 amino acids. The V gene's germline CDR1 is MNHEY and CDR2 SVGAGI. With V trimmed by 10 bases and J by 5 bases, 9 bases remained unmatched. CDR3 loop: CATPTGVRTGELFF. As DNA, the CDR3 is TGTGCCACCCCGACAGGGGTCAGAACCGGGGAGCTGTTTTTT.

The V call is TRBV6-5, the J call TRBJ1-4; 7 positions agree with TRBD1. The CDR3 has 14 amino acids. The J segment lost 8 bases and the V segment lost 6 bases, leaving 9 bases of the junction unmatched. Per the germline V gene, CDR1 is MNHEY and CDR2 is SVGAGI. This CDR3 reads CASRARGGHEKLFF. Here the CDR3 DNA reads TGTGCCAGCAGAGCGAGAGGGGGCCACGAAAAACTGTTTTTT.

The chain is built from TRBV9 and TRBJ2-2; no clear D gene. Germline V gives CDR1 SGDLS, CDR2 YYNGEE. Trimming stripped 4 bases from V and 2 bases from J, with 6 bases between. The CDR3 has 13 amino acids. The CDR3 loop is CASSNSNTGELFF. CDR3 in DNA: TGTGCCAGCAGCAACTCTAACACCGGGGAGCTGTTTTTT.

This chain uses TRBV6-2 or TRBV6-3 with TRBJ2-5; D gene uncertain. The V end was cut by 4 bases, the J end by 2 bases, with 2 bases between. Germline loops: CDR1 MNHEY, CDR2 SVGEGT. The CDR3 sequence is 11 residues long. DNA for the CDR3: TGTGCCAGCAGTTCACAAGAGACCCAGTACTTC. This sequence encodes CASSSQETQYF.

The CDR3 loop reads CASSSLRELSDTQYF. The CDR3 DNA follows: TGTGCCAGCAGTTCCCTGCGGGAGCTCTCAGATACGCAGTATTTT. The V and J genes are TRBV28 and TRBJ2-3; TRBD2 aligns across 7 bases. Germline V gene lookup returns CDR1 MDHEN and CDR2 SYDVKM. The CDR3 contains 15 residues. V shed 4 bases and J 4 bases; nucleotides not matched to a gene: 8.

The chain has TRBV2 and TRBJ1-5, with TRBD1 matching 7 bases. CDR3 length equals 13 residues. CDR1 SNHLY and CDR2 FYNNEI come from the germline V gene. V was pared by 7 bases and J by 6 bases, with 6 bases of the junction left unmatched. The CDR3 loop reads CASTRQGGQPQHF. CDR3 DNA: TGTGCCAGCACCCGACAGGGAGGTCAGCCCCAGCATTTT.

The chain is built from TRBV2 and TRBJ1-5, with 7 bases that match TRBD1. The V gene end was trimmed by 11 bases and the J gene end by 2 bases; junction bases not matched to a gene: 9. CDR3 length: 14 residues. Germline V CDR1 and CDR2: SNHLY, FYNNEI. The CDR3 here is CAGSTGVGNQPQHF. CDR3 nucleotide sequence: TGTGCCGGGTCAACAGGGGTGGGCAATCAGCCCCAGCATTTT.

This chain uses TRBV2 with TRBJ1-1, with 7 bases that match TRBD1. The CDR3 has 15 amino acids. Germline CDR1 SNHLY, CDR2 FYNNEI. With 2 bases clipped from V and 2 bases from J, the junction kept 5 bases outside the gene matches. The CDR3 coding sequence is TGTGCCAGCAGTGAATACAGGGGCCCAAACACTGAAGCTTTCTTT. Translated, it gives CASSEYRGPNTEAFF.

The chain couples TRBV7-9 to TRBJ2-3; D is possibly TRBD1 (5 bases). The CDR3 consists of 15 residues. CDR1 and CDR2 (germline): SEHNR, FQNEAQ (reference sequence). Trimming cost V 7 bases and J 2 bases, with 16 bases left between them. The CDR3 here is CASNVVGAPTDTQYF. CDR3 DNA sequence: TGTGCCAGCAACGTAGTTGGGGCGCCCACAGATACGCAGTATTTT.

The chain is built from TRBV29-1 and TRBJ2-7, with 7 bases aligning to TRBD1. The germline CDR1 and CDR2 sequences are SQVTM and ANQGSEA. Trimming cost V 7 bases and J 0 bases; bases outside gene matches: 3. The CDR3 sequence is 12 residues long. CDR3 sequence reads: CSGGTASYEQYF. The DNA of the CDR3 is TGCAGCGGGGGGACAGCCTCCTACGAGCAGTACTTC.

The chain joins TRBV2 to TRBJ1-6, with 7 bases matching TRBD1. Germline loops: CDR1 SNHLY, CDR2 FYNNEI. The CDR3 length is 15 residues. Germline trimming cut 6 bases from V and 0 bases from J; bases unmatched to any gene: 2. The CDR3 nucleotides are TGTGCCAGCAGGGGACAGAGCTCCTATAATTCACCCCTCCACTTT. Translation: CASRGQSSYNSPLHF.

This chain joins TRBV5-4 and TRBJ2-2; TRBD1 is a possible D gene (7 bases). V was shortened by 5 bases and J by 6 bases, with 17 bases between the two germline ends. Germline loops: CDR1 SGHNT, CDR2 YYREEE (reference sequence). The CDR3 is 15 residues long. CDR3 DNA sequence: TGTGCCAGCAGTTCGGGCCGCAGGGGGGCCGGGGAGCTGTTTTTT. This sequence encodes CASSSGRRGAGELFF.

The chain carries TRBV10-3 and TRBJ2-3; no reliable D call. The CDR3 loop spans 12 amino acids. Trimming stripped 4 bases from V and 4 bases from J, with 6 bases between. CDR1 is ENHRY, CDR2 SYGVKD, per germline. In DNA, the CDR3 is TGTGCCATCAGTGCCGGGTCAGATACGCAGTATTTT. Residues: CAISAGSDTQYF.

J is TRBJ2-2 and V is TRBV5-1, with TRBD2 matching 7 bases. The CDR3 covers 15 residues. CDR1 is SGHRS and CDR2 is YFSETQ in the germline V gene. J lost 2 bases, V lost 4 bases, and 5 bases had no gene match. DNA for the CDR3: TGCGCCAGCAGCCCGTCTAGCGGTAACACCGGGGAGCTGTTTTTT. As protein: CASSPSSGNTGELFF.

The chain links TRBV7-6 to TRBJ2-3, with 10 bases fitting TRBD2. CDR1 is SGHVS, CDR2 FNYEAQ, per germline. The CDR3 sequence is 16 residues long. The V segment lost 1 base and the J segment 7 bases; nucleotides outside the gene matches: 8. CDR3 DNA: TGTGCCAGCAGCTTAGGGGCTAGCGGGAGTAGGAATACGCAGTATTTT. This sequence encodes CASSLGASGSRNTQYF.

V and J are TRBV7-9 and TRBJ1-2; 8 positions match TRBD1. V lost 5 bases, J lost 8 bases, and 7 bases stayed unmatched. The CDR3 runs to 13 residues. CDR1 and CDR2 (germline): SEHNR, FQNEAQ (reference sequence). The CDR3 DNA reads as TGTGCCAGCAGCCCGGGACAGGACCAAGGCTACACCTTC. It specifies CASSPGQDQGYTF. Looking up the rest from reference TRBV7-9 and TRBJ1-2 gives the full variable domain: DTGVSQNPRHKITKRGQNVTFRCDPISEHNRLYWYRQTLGQGPEFLTYFQNEAQLEKSRLLSDRFSAERPKGSFSTLEIQRTEQGDSAMYLCASSPGQDQGYTFGSGTRLTVV.

V usage is TRBV3-1 (or the pseudogene TRBV3-2) and J usage is TRBJ1-1, with D possibly TRBD1 on 6 matching bases. V was cut by 0 bases and J by 5 bases, with 13 bases left in between. Germline lookup yields CDR1 LGHDT and CDR2 YNNKEL (reference sequence). The CDR3 sequence is 15 residues long. This CDR3 reads CASSQDLQGWTEAFF. As DNA, the CDR3 is TGTGCCAGCAGCCAAGACCTCCAGGGGTGGACTGAAGCTTTCTTT.

The CDR3: CASSRGETQYF. The CDR3 region has the DNA TGTGCCAGCAGCCGGGGTGAGACCCAGTACTTC. The chain employs TRBV11-2 and TRBJ2-5; a possible D gene is TRBD2 (5 bases). This CDR3 region has 11 residues. V lost 5 bases and J 5 bases, leaving 6 bases between the germline ends. Germline V gene data show CDR1 as SGHAT and CDR2 as FQNNGV. The variable domain in full, completed from reference TRBV11-2 and TRBJ2-5, reads EAGVAQSPRYKIIEKRQSVAFWCNPISGHATLYWYQQILGQGPKLLIQFQNNGVVDDSQLPKDRFSAERLKGVDSTLKIQPAKLEDSAVYLCASSRGETQYFGPGTRLLVL.

CDR3 in amino acids: CASSLDGSMYNEQFF. DNA for the CDR3: TGTGCCAGCAGCTTAGACGGGAGTATGTACAATGAGCAGTTCTTC. The V gene is TRBV7-9, the J gene TRBJ2-1; tentative D call: TRBD2 (6 bases). The CDR3 has 15 amino acids. V was clipped by 1 base and J by 4 bases, with 11 bases between them. Germline CDR1 and CDR2: SEHNR and FQNEAQ (reference sequence).

This rearrangement joins TRBV29-1 to TRBJ2-3; D is ambiguous. Trimming cost V 3 bases and J 4 bases, with 8 bases left between them. This CDR3 region has 12 residues. Germline values: CDR1 SQVTM, CDR2 ANQGSEA. CDR3 in DNA: TGCAGCGTTGACGAGCAACCAGATACGCAGTATTTT. Protein: CSVDEQPDTQYF.

CDR3: CASSLPRTGYRELFF. The CDR3 coding sequence is TGCGCCAGCAGCTTGCCCCGGACAGGGTACAGGGAGCTGTTTTTT. The chain has TRBV5-1 and TRBJ2-2; 8 nucleotides align to TRBD1. V shed 1 base and J 9 bases; nucleotides not matched to a gene: 8. From germline, CDR1 is SGHRS and CDR2 YFSETQ. There are 15 residues in the CDR3. The full variable domain, with the rest looked up from reference TRBV5-1 and TRBJ2-2, is KAGVTQTPRYLIKTRGQQVTLSCSPISGHRSVSWYQQTPGQGLQFLFEYFSETQRNKGNFPGRFSGRQFSNSRSEMNVSTLELGDSALYLCASSLPRTGYRELFFGEGSRLTVL.